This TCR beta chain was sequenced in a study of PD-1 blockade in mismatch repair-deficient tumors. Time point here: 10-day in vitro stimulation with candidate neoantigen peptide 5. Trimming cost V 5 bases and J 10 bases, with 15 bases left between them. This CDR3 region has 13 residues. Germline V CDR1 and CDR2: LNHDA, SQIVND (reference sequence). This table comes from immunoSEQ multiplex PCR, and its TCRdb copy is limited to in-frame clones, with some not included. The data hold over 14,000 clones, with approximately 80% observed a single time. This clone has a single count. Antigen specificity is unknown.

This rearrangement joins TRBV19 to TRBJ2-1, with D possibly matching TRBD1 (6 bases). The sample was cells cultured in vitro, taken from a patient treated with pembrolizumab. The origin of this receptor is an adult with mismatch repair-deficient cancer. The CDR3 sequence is CASSPQGHHEQFF. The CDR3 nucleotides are TGTGCCAGTAGTCCCCAGGGACATCACGAGCAGTTCTTC.